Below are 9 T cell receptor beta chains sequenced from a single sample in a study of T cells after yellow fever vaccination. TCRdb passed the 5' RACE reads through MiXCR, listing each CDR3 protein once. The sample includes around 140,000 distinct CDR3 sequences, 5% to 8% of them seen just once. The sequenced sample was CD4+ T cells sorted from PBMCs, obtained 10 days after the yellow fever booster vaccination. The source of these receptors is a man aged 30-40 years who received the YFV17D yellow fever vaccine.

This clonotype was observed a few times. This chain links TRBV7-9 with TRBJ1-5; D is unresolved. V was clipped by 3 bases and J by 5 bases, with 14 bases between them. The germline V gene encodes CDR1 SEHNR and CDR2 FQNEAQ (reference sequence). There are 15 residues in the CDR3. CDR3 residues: CASSLNTGKYQPQHF. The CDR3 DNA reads TGTGCCAGCAGCTTGAATACGGGTAAATATCAGCCCCAGCATTTT.

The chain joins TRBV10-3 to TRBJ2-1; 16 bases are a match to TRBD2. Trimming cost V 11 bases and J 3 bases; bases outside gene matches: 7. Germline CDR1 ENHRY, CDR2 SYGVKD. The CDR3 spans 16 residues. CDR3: CASGGTSGGGYNEQFF. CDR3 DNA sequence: TGTGCCTCAGGCGGGACTAGCGGGGGGGGCTACAATGAGCAGTTCTTC.

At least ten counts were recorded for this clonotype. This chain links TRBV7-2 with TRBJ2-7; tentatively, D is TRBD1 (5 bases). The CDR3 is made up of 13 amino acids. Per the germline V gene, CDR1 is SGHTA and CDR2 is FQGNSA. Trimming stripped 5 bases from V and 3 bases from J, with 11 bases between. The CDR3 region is CASSTDQGYEQYF. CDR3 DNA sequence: TGTGCCAGCAGCACCGACCAGGGCTACGAGCAGTACTTC.

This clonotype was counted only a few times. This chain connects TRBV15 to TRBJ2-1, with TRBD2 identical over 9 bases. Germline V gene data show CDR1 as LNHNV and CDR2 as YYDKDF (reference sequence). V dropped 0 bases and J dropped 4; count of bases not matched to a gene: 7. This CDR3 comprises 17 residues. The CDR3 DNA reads TGTGCCACCAGCAGAGAAAGTGGGCTAGCGGGATACAATGAGCAGTTCTTC. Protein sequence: CATSRESGLAGYNEQFF.

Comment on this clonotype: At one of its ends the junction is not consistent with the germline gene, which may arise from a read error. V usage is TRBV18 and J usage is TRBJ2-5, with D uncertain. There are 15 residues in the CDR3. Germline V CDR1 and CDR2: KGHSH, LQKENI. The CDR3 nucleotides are TGTGCCAGCTCACCACCGTCATATGGGGAAGAGGCCCAGTACTTC. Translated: CASSPPSYGEEAQYF.

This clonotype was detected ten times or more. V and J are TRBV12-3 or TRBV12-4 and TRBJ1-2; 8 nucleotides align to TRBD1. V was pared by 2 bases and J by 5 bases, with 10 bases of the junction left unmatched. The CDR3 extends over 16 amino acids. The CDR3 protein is CASSLLPDRGSYGYTF. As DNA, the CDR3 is TGTGCCAGCAGTTTACTCCCAGACAGGGGATCTTATGGCTACACCTTC.

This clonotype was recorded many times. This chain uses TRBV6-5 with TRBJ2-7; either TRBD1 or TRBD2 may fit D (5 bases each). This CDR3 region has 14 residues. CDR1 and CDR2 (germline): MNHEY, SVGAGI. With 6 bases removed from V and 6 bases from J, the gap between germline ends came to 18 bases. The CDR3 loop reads CASRRDVGSREQYF. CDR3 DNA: TGTGCCAGCAGACGGGACGTGGGCTCCCGCGAGCAGTACTTC.

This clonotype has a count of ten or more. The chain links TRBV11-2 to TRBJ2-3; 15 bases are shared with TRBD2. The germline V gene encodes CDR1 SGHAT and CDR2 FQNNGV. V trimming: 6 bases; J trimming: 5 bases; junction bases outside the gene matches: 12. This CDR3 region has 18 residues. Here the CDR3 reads CASRYSPGLAGGLDTQYF. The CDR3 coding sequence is TGTGCCAGCAGATATTCGCCGGGACTAGCGGGAGGTCTAGATACGCAGTATTTT.

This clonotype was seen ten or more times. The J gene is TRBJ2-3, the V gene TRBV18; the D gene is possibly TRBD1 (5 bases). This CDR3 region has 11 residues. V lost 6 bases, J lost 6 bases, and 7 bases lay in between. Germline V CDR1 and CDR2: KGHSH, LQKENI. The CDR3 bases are TGTGCCAGCTCTCCAGGGGATACGCAGTATTTT. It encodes CASSPGDTQYF.